A selection of T cell receptor beta chains follows, all from one sample in a study of T cell repertoires in MIS-A myocarditis. Some clones are missing from TCRdb's copy, which holds only in-frame ones; the method was immunoSEQ multiplex PCR. The table shows around 12,000 clones, with around 83% occurring only once. Sequenced material: right ventricle heart tissue obtained at autopsy. These receptors were taken from a man aged 18 to 29 with fulminant myocarditis from multisystem inflammatory syndrome in adults (MIS-A) after COVID-19. CDR3s leave out the opening cysteine and the closing phenylalanine or tryptophan. Each record gives: J gene, V gene, D gene, clone size, CDR3 protein. A D gene is named only where the DNA matches it firmly. Clone sizes are given selectively: once, few, many, or a class where the clone is expanded.

j_call: TRBJ1-2
v_call: TRBV4-1
d_call: -
clone_size: -
cdr3_aa: ASSLKGGADYGYT

j_call: TRBJ1-1
v_call: TRBV19
d_call: -
clone_size: -
cdr3_aa: ASSGSGTPNTEAF

j_call: TRBJ1-2
v_call: TRBV9
d_call: -
clone_size: -
cdr3_aa: ASSVGSSTYGYT

j_call: TRBJ2-3
v_call: TRBV18
d_call: TRBD2
clone_size: -
cdr3_aa: ASSPTSRSTDTQY

j_call: TRBJ1-2
v_call: TRBV7-8
d_call: -
clone_size: -
cdr3_aa: ASSAGKGSYGYT

j_call: TRBJ2-7
v_call: TRBV6-6
d_call: -
clone_size: -
cdr3_aa: ASSYSADEQY

j_call: TRBJ2-2
v_call: TRBV4-1
d_call: -
clone_size: -
cdr3_aa: ASSQLGVRGTGELF

j_call: TRBJ1-3
v_call: TRBV7-8
d_call: -
clone_size: once
cdr3_aa: ASSMDSSGNTIY

j_call: TRBJ2-1
v_call: TRBV28
d_call: TRBD2
clone_size: -
cdr3_aa: ASTPNPGTSGLYNEQF

j_call: TRBJ1-5
v_call: TRBV6-1
d_call: TRBD1
clone_size: -
cdr3_aa: ASSEVRTGAQPQH